Following are 27 T cell receptor beta chains from one sample sequenced in a study of technical replicates of blood from several donors. This table comes from immunoSEQ multiplex PCR, and its TCRdb copy is limited to in-frame clones, with some not included. The data show about 12,000 clones, about 95% seen once. The sequencing input was PBMCs. All receptors come from a human donor in good health.

The V call is TRBV7-9, the J call TRBJ2-1, with 8 nucleotides matching TRBD2. This CDR3 is 18 amino acids long. Germline-derived CDR1 and CDR2 are SEHNR and FQNEAQ (reference sequence). V dropped 5 bases and J dropped 1; count of bases not matched to a gene: 13. The CDR3 protein is CASSRRNSGTLSYNEQFF. CDR3 DNA sequence: TGTGCCAGCAGCCGCCGGAATAGCGGGACTCTTTCCTACAATGAGCAGTTCTTC.

This chain joins TRBV2 and TRBJ1-2; D is unclear. The CDR3 is 12 amino acids. CDR1 SNHLY and CDR2 FYNNEI come from the germline V gene. The V and J ends lost 2 bases and 13 bases respectively, with 14 bases between them. Here the CDR3 DNA reads TGTGCCAGCAGTGAAAACTCCCGCATCGCCACCTTC. Its translation: CASSENSRIATF. Full variable domain (rest looked up from reference TRBV2 and TRBJ1-2): EPEVTQTPSHQVTQMGQEVILRCVPISNHLYFYWYRQILGQKVEFLVSFYNNEISEKSEIFDDQFSVERPDGSNFTLKIRSTKLEDSAMYFCASSENSRIATFGSGTRLTVV.

This chain connects TRBV2 to TRBJ2-3, with TRBD2 matching over 13 bases. In germline, CDR1 is SNHLY, CDR2 FYNNEI. The CDR3 consists of 17 residues. V was pared by 6 bases and J by 3 bases, with 9 bases of the junction left unmatched. CDR3 DNA: TGTGCCAGCAGGACCGGGACTAGCGGGAAAAGTACAGATACGCAGTATTTT. It specifies CASRTGTSGKSTDTQYF.

This clone came up a few times. The rearrangement links TRBV27 to TRBJ2-5, with D possibly matching TRBD1 (6 bases). Germline V lookup: CDR1 MNHEY, CDR2 SMNVEV (reference sequence). The CDR3 consists of 15 residues. V was cut by 5 bases and J by 2 bases, with 15 bases left in between. The DNA of the CDR3 is TGTGCCAGCAGTGGTTCGGACAGCAAACAAGAGACCCAGTACTTC. This gives the protein CASSGSDSKQETQYF.

The gene calls are TRBV5-1 and TRBJ2-3; 10 bases line up with TRBD1. The germline V gene has CDR1 SGHRS and CDR2 YFSETQ. This CDR3 is built from 16 residues. Losses at the gene ends were 3 bases for V and 3 bases for J; bases not matched to a gene: 7. The CDR3 DNA sequence: TGCGCCAGCAGCTACACCGGGACAGGGGCAACAGATACGCAGTATTTT. Translating gives CASSYTGTGATDTQYF. The entire variable domain, with the rest obtained from reference TRBV5-1 and TRBJ2-3, is as follows: KAGVTQTPRYLIKTRGQQVTLSCSPISGHRSVSWYQQTPGQGLQFLFEYFSETQRNKGNFPGRFSGRQFSNSRSEMNVSTLELGDSALYLCASSYTGTGATDTQYFGPGTRLTVL.

V gene TRBV19 combines with J gene TRBJ1-5; 10 bases are a match to TRBD1. Germline values: CDR1 LNHDA, CDR2 SQIVND (reference sequence). V gave up 5 bases and J gave up 5 bases; unmatched junction bases: 6. The CDR3 is 15 amino acids. The CDR3 protein is CASSGTGEGYQPQHF. CDR3 in DNA: TGTGCCAGTAGTGGGACAGGGGAGGGTTATCAGCCCCAGCATTTT.

This clone was detected only a few times. J is TRBJ1-5 and V is TRBV6-1, with 9 bases matching TRBD1. Germline CDR1 reads MNHNS; CDR2 reads SASEGT. The trim removed 5 bases at V and 7 bases at J, leaving 6 bases unmatched. The CDR3 sequence is 14 residues long. CDR3: CASSTGGVEQPQHF. In nucleotides, the CDR3 is TGTGCCAGCAGTACAGGGGGCGTGGAGCAGCCCCAGCATTTT.

The chain links TRBV10-3 to TRBJ2-3, with TRBD2 identical over 8 bases. The CDR3 is 15 amino acids. The germline CDR1 and CDR2 sequences are ENHRY and SYGVKD. The junction had 4 bases not matched to a gene; V was cut back by 5 bases and J by 0 bases. DNA of the CDR3: TGTGCCATCAGTAGCGGGAGCCCTAGCACAGATACGCAGTATTTT. Translating it yields CAISSGSPSTDTQYF.

The chain recombines TRBV10-1 with TRBJ2-7; 11 nucleotides agree with TRBD1. V lost 3 bases and J lost 7; bases outside the gene matches: 5. This CDR3 is 14 amino acids long. The germline V gene encodes CDR1 WNHNN and CDR2 SYGVQD (reference sequence). CDR3 in amino acids: CASSDGQGAREQYF. For the CDR3, the DNA is TGCGCCAGCAGTGATGGACAGGGGGCGAGGGAGCAGTACTTC.

A few counts support this clone. The chain carries TRBV29-1 and TRBJ1-5; D call uncertain. V lost 6 bases and J lost 2, with 17 bases in between. CDR3 length equals 15 residues. The germline CDR1 and CDR2 sequences are SQVTM and ANQGSEA. The CDR3 DNA sequence: TGCAGCGTCGCAGACGGGGTGCTTGGCAATCAGCCCCAGCATTTT. Its protein product is CSVADGVLGNQPQHF. Supplemented by reference TRBV29-1 and TRBJ1-5, the full variable domain reads SAVISQKPSRDICQRGTSLTIQCQVDSQVTMMFWYRQQPGQSLTLIATANQGSEATYESGFVIDKFPISRPNLTFSTLTVSNMSPEDSSIYLCSVADGVLGNQPQHFGDGTRLSIL.

The gene calls are TRBV19 and TRBJ2-1; TRBD2 matches 8 bases. V shed 8 bases and J 10 bases; nucleotides not matched to a gene: 16. Germline CDR1 is LNHDA and CDR2 is SQIVND (reference sequence). The CDR3 sequence is 15 residues long. The CDR3 nucleotides are TGTGCCAGTTGTAGTGGGGCGGGAGGTACTAGAGAGCAGTTCTTC. Amino acid sequence: CASCSGAGGTREQFF.

The rearrangement joins TRBV28 to TRBJ2-7; 7 bases agree with TRBD1. The CDR3 covers 14 residues. The germline V gene encodes CDR1 MDHEN and CDR2 SYDVKM. The trim removed 4 bases at V and 2 bases at J, leaving 5 bases unmatched. CDR3 nucleotide sequence: TGTGCCAGCAGTTCCGGGACAGCCACCTACGAGCAGTACTTC. Translated: CASSSGTATYEQYF.

Only one count was recorded for this clone. The J gene is TRBJ1-1, the V gene TRBV6-1; D is possibly TRBD1 (6 bases). Deletions cut 6 bases from V and 0 bases from J, with 11 bases between. This CDR3 has 14 residues. The germline V gene encodes CDR1 MNHNS and CDR2 SASEGT. The CDR3 DNA is TGTGCCAGCAGGGGGGACAACATGAACACTGAAGCTTTCTTT. This sequence encodes CASRGDNMNTEAFF.

The rearrangement links TRBV28 to TRBJ2-7, with a possible D match to TRBD1 (5 bases). Trimming took off 4 bases at V and 1 base at J, with 17 bases between the two ends. The CDR3 extends over 16 amino acids. CDR1 and CDR2 from the germline V gene are MDHEN and SYDVKM. The CDR3, as DNA: TGTGCCAGCAGTTCCGTTATTAGCAGGGTTTCCTACGAGCAGTACTTC. It encodes CASSSVISRVSYEQYF. Supplemented by reference TRBV28 and TRBJ2-7, the full variable domain reads DVKVTQSSRYLVKRTGEKVFLECVQDMDHENMFWYRQDPGLGLRLIYFSYDVKMKEKGDIPEGYSVSREKKERFSLILESASTNQTSMYLCASSSVISRVSYEQYFGPGTRLTVT.

The gene calls are TRBV5-1 and TRBJ2-1; 10 bases are a match to TRBD2. The CDR3 is made up of 16 amino acids. With 2 bases clipped from V and 10 bases from J, the junction kept 12 bases outside the gene matches. In germline, CDR1 is SGHRS, CDR2 YFSETQ. DNA for the CDR3: TGCGCCAGCAGCTTAACTAGCGGGGCTGGGCCCAGAGAGCAGTTCTTC. Translation gives CASSLTSGAGPREQFF. Combining the CDR3 with reference TRBV5-1 and TRBJ2-1 gives the whole variable domain KAGVTQTPRYLIKTRGQQVTLSCSPISGHRSVSWYQQTPGQGLQFLFEYFSETQRNKGNFPGRFSGRQFSNSRSEMNVSTLELGDSALYLCASSLTSGAGPREQFFGPGTRLTVL.

The gene calls are TRBV18 and TRBJ2-5; TRBD2 matches at 9 bases. The length of the CDR3 is 16 residues. Germline loops: CDR1 KGHSH, CDR2 LQKENI. V shed 3 bases, J shed 5 bases, and the junction held 10 bases outside the gene matches. CDR3 region: CASSPMLREGRETQYF. The CDR3 nucleotides read TGTGCCAGCTCACCCATGTTGCGGGAGGGCCGGGAGACCCAGTACTTC.

The chain uses TRBV6-1 and TRBJ2-5; a weak D match, TRBD1 (6 bases). The CDR3 extends over 15 amino acids. From germline, CDR1 is MNHNS and CDR2 SASEGT. Trimming took 4 bases from V and 1 from J, leaving 13 bases between them. The CDR3 DNA reads as TGTGCCAGCAGTGGTGGACAGCCCGGCCAAGAGACCCAGTACTTC. It codes for CASSGGQPGQETQYF.

V gene TRBV7-9 combines with J gene TRBJ2-7, with 7 bases lining up with TRBD1. This CDR3 spans 15 amino acids. CDR1 is SEHNR, CDR2 FQNEAQ, per germline (reference sequence). The V and J ends lost 4 bases and 5 bases, in that order; junction bases with no gene match: 11. CDR3: CASSSGQVSRDEQYF. Here the CDR3 DNA reads TGTGCCAGCAGCTCCGGACAGGTCTCTCGGGACGAGCAGTACTTC.

The rearrangement links TRBV18 to TRBJ2-5; 10 bases are shared with TRBD2. The germline CDR1 and CDR2 sequences are KGHSH and LQKENI. The V segment lost 5 bases and the J segment 2 bases; nucleotides outside the gene matches: 5. The CDR3 is 15 residues long. The CDR3 here is CASSSGTSEQETQYF. The CDR3, as DNA: TGTGCCAGCTCATCCGGGACTAGCGAACAAGAGACCCAGTACTTC.

The genes are TRBV6-5 and TRBJ1-2, with 8 bases fitting TRBD1. The ends lost 0 bases at V and 7 bases at J; junction bases unmatched: 7. The CDR3 spans 15 residues. Germline CDR1 MNHEY, CDR2 SVGAGI. This CDR3 reads CASSYSNQGAGGYTF. CDR3 in DNA: TGTGCCAGCAGTTACTCCAATCAGGGGGCAGGTGGCTACACCTTC.

V is TRBV4-1 and J is TRBJ2-5; 7 bases align to TRBD2. The J segment lost 4 bases and the V segment lost 2 bases, leaving 7 bases of the junction unmatched. The CDR3 runs to 15 residues. CDR1 is MGHRA and CDR2 is YSYEKL in the germline V gene. In DNA, the CDR3 is TGCGCCAGCAGCCAAATCGGGGGGACTGGAGAGACCCAGTACTTC. This encodes CASSQIGGTGETQYF.

This chain connects TRBV4-1 to TRBJ2-2; 9 bases are shared with TRBD2. Germline CDR1 MGHRA, CDR2 YSYEKL. V lost 3 bases to trimming and J lost 1 base; unmatched junction nucleotides: 15. The CDR3 is made up of 20 amino acids. The CDR3 DNA reads TGCGCCAGCAGCCACTTAGGACTAGCGACCCCCAGGGGGAACACCGGGGAGCTGTTTTTT. Its translation: CASSHLGLATPRGNTGELFF.

This chain links TRBV11-3 with TRBJ2-7, with D possibly matching TRBD1 (6 bases). This CDR3 is built from 14 residues. With 5 bases removed from V and 0 bases from J, the gap between germline ends came to 11 bases. Germline CDR1 is SGHNT and CDR2 is YENEEA. CDR3 sequence: CASSIQGDSYEQYF. CDR3 sequence (DNA): TGTGCCAGCAGCATACAGGGAGACTCCTACGAGCAGTACTTC.

This chain links TRBV6-1 with TRBJ1-1; 7 nucleotides align to TRBD1. The V and J ends lost 7 bases and 1 base, in that order; junction bases with no gene match: 6. The CDR3 sequence is 14 residues long. The germline V gene encodes CDR1 MNHNS and CDR2 SASEGT. The chain's CDR3 is CASTRTGSNTEAFF. CDR3 nucleotides: TGTGCCAGCACCCGGACAGGCTCGAACACTGAAGCTTTCTTT.

The chain has TRBV19 and TRBJ2-7, with TRBD1 matching 9 bases. V gave up 5 bases and J gave up 6 bases; unmatched junction bases: 8. Germline values: CDR1 LNHDA, CDR2 SQIVND (reference sequence). The CDR3 is 14 residues long. The CDR3 sequence is CASSETGGMREQYF. The CDR3 nucleotides read TGTGCCAGTAGTGAGACAGGGGGTATGCGCGAGCAGTACTTC. The full variable domain, its missing parts supplied by reference TRBV19 and TRBJ2-7, is DGGITQSPKYLFRKEGQNVTLSCEQNLNHDAMYWYRQDPGQGLRLIYYSQIVNDFQKGDIAEGYSVSREKKESFPLTVTSAQKNPTAFYLCASSETGGMREQYFGPGTRLTVT.

The chain employs TRBV4-2 and TRBJ2-7; 11 bases map to TRBD2. V trimming: 0 bases; J trimming: 5 bases; junction bases outside the gene matches: 9. The CDR3 loop spans 17 amino acids. Germline V CDR1 and CDR2: LGHNA, YNFKEQ. CDR3 nucleotides: TGTGCCAGCAGCCAAGAAATTGTAGCGGGAGGGCGGAACGAGCAGTACTTC. It specifies CASSQEIVAGGRNEQYF.

The chain employs TRBV25-1 and TRBJ2-3; TRBD2 is a possible D gene (5 bases). The CDR3 sequence is 15 residues long. Germline V lookup: CDR1 MGHDK, CDR2 SYGVNS. V was clipped by 1 base and J by 0 bases, with 8 bases between them. CDR3 sequence: CASSELAGSTDTQYF. CDR3 in DNA: TGTGCCAGCAGTGAATTGGCGGGCAGCACAGATACGCAGTATTTT.